These 22 T cell receptor beta chains share one sample of origin, sequenced in a study of cytomegalovirus exposure and HLA in healthy donors. A multiplex PCR was run with 60 Vbeta primers and 13 Jbeta primers. Profiled with immunoSEQ multiplex PCR; TCRdb holds only in-frame clones, not every one. This table has about 130,000 clones, around three quarters appearing once. Material: PBMCs. The receptors originated from a woman aged 55-75 years in good health and CMV-seropositive.

This chain connects TRBV5-1 to TRBJ1-3; D possibly corresponds to TRBD1 (5 bases). V was clipped by 6 bases and J by 0 bases, with 16 bases between them. The germline V gene has CDR1 SGHRS and CDR2 YFSETQ. The CDR3 is 16 amino acids. The CDR3 sequence: CASTQTGVHSGNTIYF. Here the CDR3 DNA reads TGCGCCAGCACCCAGACGGGGGTGCACTCTGGAAACACCATATATTTT.

The chain carries TRBV5-1 and TRBJ1-1, with 7 bases lining up with TRBD1. Germline lookup yields CDR1 SGHRS and CDR2 YFSETQ. Trimming took 5 bases from V and 1 from J; bases not matched to a gene: 5. The CDR3 is 14 residues long. The chain's CDR3 is CASRSGQPNTEAFF. CDR3 sequence (DNA): TGCGCCAGCAGGTCGGGACAGCCGAACACTGAAGCTTTCTTT.

V and J are TRBV7-6 and TRBJ2-7, with 8 positions matching TRBD1. The J segment lost 5 bases and the V segment lost 0 bases, leaving 6 bases of the junction unmatched. The CDR3 totals 15 residues. CDR1 is SGHVS and CDR2 is FNYEAQ in the germline V gene. CDR3 nucleotides: TGTGCCAGCAGCTTAGCGTATGGACAGGGCCACGAGCAGTACTTC. Residues: CASSLAYGQGHEQYF.

The chain uses TRBV7-9 and TRBJ1-2; 8 bases match TRBD1. This CDR3 region has 15 residues. CDR1 and CDR2 (germline): SEHNR, FQNEAQ (reference sequence). Trimming removed 1 base from V and 4 bases from J; junction bases left unmatched: 5. The CDR3 coding sequence is TGTGCCAGCAGCTTAGAAACAGGGGGTAGCTATGGCTACACCTTC. It encodes CASSLETGGSYGYTF.

The V and J genes are TRBV9 and TRBJ2-3; D is perhaps TRBD1 (5 bases). The CDR3 spans 15 residues. The V gene lost 6 bases and the J gene lost 0 bases, with 14 bases spanning the gap. Per germline, CDR1 SGDLS and CDR2 YYNGEE. The CDR3 region has the DNA TGTGCCAGCACTCTGTCCGGACATAGCACAGATACGCAGTATTTT. It encodes CASTLSGHSTDTQYF.

The chain couples TRBV15 to TRBJ2-3; TRBD2 matches at 13 bases. Germline CDR1 is LNHNV and CDR2 is YYDKDF (reference sequence). V lost 8 bases to trimming and J lost 5 bases; unmatched junction nucleotides: 19. This CDR3 has 19 residues. The CDR3 nucleotides are TGTGCCACCCCCCGAGACTCTTGGTGCAGACTAGCGGGAGGAGATACGCAGTATTTT. It is translated as CATPRDSWCRLAGGDTQYF.

This chain links TRBV5-1 with TRBJ2-1; 8 bases are shared with TRBD2. V trimming: 4 bases; J trimming: 3 bases; junction bases outside the gene matches: 9. Germline CDR1 is SGHRS and CDR2 is YFSETQ. This CDR3 region has 16 residues. The CDR3 protein is CASSSTSGARYNEQFF. The CDR3 bases are TGCGCCAGCAGCAGCACTAGCGGAGCCCGCTACAATGAGCAGTTCTTC.

The CDR3 coding sequence is TGTGCCAGCTCACTTGCCGGGACAGGGTCAGATACGCAGTATTTT. Its protein is CASSLAGTGSDTQYF. The chain recombines TRBV18 with TRBJ2-3; 9 bases fit TRBD1. CDR1 KGHSH and CDR2 LQKENI come from the germline V gene. This CDR3 has 15 amino acids. After removal of 4 bases from V and 4 bases from J, the junction contained 6 bases not matched to a gene.

This chain connects TRBV11-2 to TRBJ1-1; TRBD1 is a possible D gene (6 bases). V was trimmed by 3 bases and J by 1 base, leaving 9 bases between them. This CDR3 is 14 amino acids long. Germline-derived CDR1 and CDR2 are SGHAT and FQNNGV. CDR3 amino acids: CASSFRGTNTEAFF. Here the CDR3 DNA reads TGTGCCAGCAGCTTTAGGGGGACGAACACTGAAGCTTTCTTT.

CDR3 sequence (DNA): TGTGCCAGCAGCTTAGTAGGGGCAAGTTATCAGCCCCAGCATTTT. It encodes CASSLVGASYQPQHF. The rearrangement uses TRBV7-2 and TRBJ1-5; the D gene is possibly TRBD1 (5 bases). The V gene lost 1 base and the J gene lost 5 bases, with 12 bases spanning the gap. The length of the CDR3 is 15 residues. Per the germline V gene, CDR1 is SGHTA and CDR2 is FQGNSA.

The CDR3 DNA sequence: TGTGCCTGGAGTGTACGGTTAGACAATGAGCAGTTCTTC. This gives the protein CAWSVRLDNEQFF. The J gene is TRBJ2-1, the V gene TRBV30; D remains ambiguous. Germline assignment: CDR1 GTSNPN and CDR2 SVGIG (reference sequence). The CDR3 totals 13 residues. V was clipped by 0 bases and J by 5 bases, with 8 bases between them. The full variable domain, in which reference TRBV30 and TRBJ2-1 provide the parts outside the CDR3, is SQTIHQWPATLVQPVGSPLSLECTVEGTSNPNLYWYRQAAGRGLQLLFYSVGIGQISSEVPQNLSASRPQDRQFILSSKKLLLSDSGFYLCAWSVRLDNEQFFGPGTRLTVL.

The rearrangement links TRBV29-1 to TRBJ1-1, with D possibly TRBD1 on 5 matching bases. V gave up 4 bases and J gave up 6 bases, with 15 bases separating them. This CDR3 has 13 residues. Germline-derived CDR1 and CDR2 are SQVTM and ANQGSEA. CDR3 protein: CSVVYGGGSEAFF. The DNA for the CDR3 is TGCAGCGTTGTATACGGGGGAGGATCTGAAGCTTTCTTT.

The J gene is TRBJ2-1, the V gene TRBV5-1; TRBD2 aligns across 9 bases. Per the germline V gene, CDR1 is SGHRS and CDR2 is YFSETQ. After removal of 2 bases from V and 2 bases from J, the junction contained 14 bases not matched to a gene. This CDR3 contains 19 residues. The CDR3: CASSFGEKVAGVTYNEQFF. The CDR3 coding sequence is TGCGCCAGCAGCTTTGGAGAAAAGGTAGCGGGGGTAACCTACAATGAGCAGTTCTTC. Based on the CDR3 plus reference TRBV5-1 and TRBJ2-1, the full variable domain is KAGVTQTPRYLIKTRGQQVTLSCSPISGHRSVSWYQQTPGQGLQFLFEYFSETQRNKGNFPGRFSGRQFSNSRSEMNVSTLELGDSALYLCASSFGEKVAGVTYNEQFFGPGTRLTVL.

The gene calls are TRBV6-5 and TRBJ2-7, with TRBD2 identical over 11 bases. The V gene's germline CDR1 is MNHEY and CDR2 SVGAGI. V lost 2 bases, J lost 6 bases, and 3 bases stayed unmatched. CDR3 length: 14 amino acids. The CDR3 DNA sequence: TGTGCCAGCAGTTACGCCCTAGCGGGAGGCGAGCAGTACTTC. Protein: CASSYALAGGEQYF.

This clone has just one count. The chain carries TRBV10-1 and TRBJ2-7; D possibly corresponds to TRBD1 (5 bases). This CDR3 comprises 14 residues. V was trimmed by 8 bases and J by 3 bases, leaving 17 bases between them. The germline V gene has CDR1 WNHNN and CDR2 SYGVQD (reference sequence). CDR3 coding DNA: TGCGCCAGCCCTACGGATACAGGCCACTACGAGCAGTACTTC. This gives the protein CASPTDTGHYEQYF.

This clone occurred once. The CDR3 loop reads CASSAGLAGPPDTQYF. CDR3 sequence (DNA): TGTGCCAGCAGCGCAGGACTAGCGGGCCCCCCCGATACGCAGTATTTT. The chain recombines TRBV7-2 with TRBJ2-3; 11 bases agree with TRBD2. The germline V gene has CDR1 SGHTA and CDR2 FQGNSA. V dropped 5 bases and J dropped 6; count of bases not matched to a gene: 10. CDR3 length: 16 amino acids.

The CDR3 loop is CASSFRTGSTDTQYF. CDR3 coding DNA: TGTGCCAGCAGTTTCAGGACAGGGAGCACAGATACGCAGTATTTT. The J gene is TRBJ2-3, the V gene TRBV27; 8 bases are shared with TRBD1. The V gene end was trimmed by 3 bases and the J gene end by 0 bases; junction bases not matched to a gene: 2. The CDR3 loop spans 15 amino acids. Germline V lookup: CDR1 MNHEY, CDR2 SMNVEV (reference sequence).

V and J are TRBV20-1 and TRBJ2-7; possibly TRBD2 for D (6 bases). Between the trimmed V and J ends, which lost 0 bases and 6 bases, there was a span of 6 bases. The length of the CDR3 is 11 residues. In germline, CDR1 is DFQATT, CDR2 SNEGSKA (reference sequence). Here the CDR3 DNA reads TGCAGTGCTAGAGAGGGGGGCGAGCAGTACTTC. Translation gives CSAREGGEQYF.

This clone showed up just once. J is TRBJ1-2 and V is TRBV18; D remains unclear. CDR1 and CDR2 (germline): KGHSH, LQKENI. The CDR3 is 13 amino acids. V was shortened by 6 bases and J by 3 bases, with 11 bases between the two germline ends. The CDR3 bases are TGTGCCAGCTCCCCAGGACTGGACTATGGCTACACCTTC. Translated, it gives CASSPGLDYGYTF. Full variable domain (remainder filled in from reference TRBV18 and TRBJ1-2): NAGVMQNPRHLVRRRGQEARLRCSPMKGHSHVYWYRQLPEEGLKFMVYLQKENIIDESGMPKERFSAEFPKEGPSILRIQQVVRGDSAAYFCASSPGLDYGYTFGSGTRLTVV.

The J gene is TRBJ2-7, the V gene TRBV14, with D perhaps TRBD2 (6 bases). The germline V and J ends were trimmed by 3 bases and 7 bases, with 10 bases remaining between them. Germline V lookup: CDR1 SGHDN, CDR2 FVKESK. This CDR3 is 12 amino acids long. The CDR3 nucleotides are TGTGCCAGCAGCCAGGTGGGACTGGAGCAGTACTTC. It translates to CASSQVGLEQYF.

This chain joins TRBV6-1 and TRBJ2-1; 7 bases agree with TRBD2. The germline gives CDR1 MNHNS, CDR2 SASEGT. Trimming at V came to 0 bases and at J to 5 bases, leaving 4 bases not matched to a gene. CDR3 length: 15 residues. CDR3 region: CASSEAASGNNEQFF. The CDR3 bases are TGTGCCAGCAGTGAAGCGGCTAGCGGAAACAATGAGCAGTTCTTC.

This clone was recorded only once. J is TRBJ2-1 and V is TRBV6-1; 8 bases map to TRBD2. Trimming cost V 0 bases and J 6 bases; bases outside gene matches: 4. The CDR3 loop spans 15 amino acids. CDR1 and CDR2 from the germline V gene are MNHNS and SASEGT. As DNA, the CDR3 is TGTGCCAGCAGTGAAGCGGGACTAGTATTCAATGAGCAGTTCTTC. Translating it yields CASSEAGLVFNEQFF.